This TCR beta chain was identified in a study of T-cell memory formation after mild COVID-19. Turning to the study itself: TCR clusters were mostly confined to one donor each. General study points: A second wave of clones peaked on day 37, and their SARS-CoV-2 specificity went unconfirmed. Contracting CD4+ clones sat mainly in CM and EM; CD8+ in EMRA. Later expanders leaned CD4+, whereas day 15 to 85 contracting clones were balanced CD4/CD8.

TCRdb fed the 5' RACE reads into MiXCR, producing one record per CDR3 protein. The sample has fewer than 550,000 distinct CDR3 sequences, 15% to 25% seen once. Points on this clonotype: Its cognate antigen is unknown. The junction departs from the called germline gene at one end, perhaps through a read error.

CDR3 length equals 13 residues. CDR1 SSHAT and CDR2 FNYEAQ come from the germline V gene (reference sequence). The sample was PBMCs or a T cell subset sorted from them (not recorded which). V gene TRBV7-7 combines with J gene TRBJ2-3; D is unresolved. The receptor comes from an adult woman who had mild COVID-19 (a few samples of this study predate the infection). Cell type and time point are not known. The CDR3 loop is CASSSTFADTQYF. The CDR3, as DNA: TGTGCTAGCAGCTCTACCTTCGCAGATACGCAGTATTTT.